These T cell receptor beta chains were read from a single sample in a study of blood T cell repertoires in COVID-19. The table came from immunoSEQ multiplex PCR; TCRdb's copy has only in-frame clones and leaves some out. The sample holds 350,000 to 500,000 clones, approximately 90% seen once. What was sequenced was PBMCs or T cells enriched from blood (not recorded which). These receptors were taken from a woman aged 18-35 years who had been exposed to COVID-19. Each CDR3 is given with its conserved first and last residue. The D gene is left open where the match is weak. A clone size is listed for some rows: how often the clone was seen (once, few, many), or a class if it is expanded.

>TRBJ1-4|NA|TRBV7-8|16|NA
TGTGCCAGCAGCTTCCTACGAACCGCAACTAATGAAAAACTGTTTTTT
CASSFLRTATNEKLFF
>TRBJ2-3|TRBD2|TRBV7-8|14|NA
TGTGCCAGCAGCTTTACTAGCGACCCCGATACGCAGTATTTT
CASSFTSDPDTQYF
>TRBJ2-3|TRBD2|TRBV15|14|once
TGTGCCACCAGAGCGGGAGCCGGCACAGATACGCAGTATTTT
CATRAGAGTDTQYF
>TRBJ2-6|NA|TRBV28|18|NA
TGTGCCAGCAGTCGACGGGACGGAGGGGCCTCTGGGGCCAACGTCCTGACTTTC
CASSRRDGGASGANVLTF
>TRBJ2-5|TRBD2|TRBV29-1|15|NA
TGCAGCGCCCCGAAGACTAGCGGGGGCCAAGAGACCCAGTACTTC
CSAPKTSGGQETQYF
>TRBJ1-2|NA|TRBV28|14|NA
TGTGCCAGCAGTTTTGTGGGAGTTAACTATGGCTACACCTTC
CASSFVGVNYGYTF
>TRBJ1-6|NA|TRBV11-2|14|NA
TGTGCCAGCAGCGCGACAGGATATAATTCACCCCTCCACTTT
CASSATGYNSPLHF
>TRBJ2-1|TRBD1|TRBV5-5|14|NA
TGTGCCAGCAGCTTCCGCAGGGGGTACAATGAGCAGTTCTTC
CASSFRRGYNEQFF
>TRBJ1-5|NA|TRBV28|15|once
TGTGCCAGCATCCCCCACGCCTATAGCAATCAGCCCCAGCATTTT
CASIPHAYSNQPQHF
>TRBJ2-3|TRBD1|TRBV19|13|NA
TGTGCCAGTACCCCAGGGGGCAAAGATACGCAGTATTTT
CASTPGGKDTQYF
>TRBJ1-3|NA|TRBV28|16|NA
TGTGCCAGCAGTTTCCAGGGTAAGAGCTCTGGAAACACCATATATTTT
CASSFQGKSSGNTIYF
>TRBJ1-6|NA|TRBV27|15|NA
TGTGCCAGCAGAGGCTTGAACAGTCAAAATTCACCCCTCCACTTT
CASRGLNSQNSPLHF
>TRBJ2-3|NA|TRBV20-1|11|NA
TGCAGTGCAAAGCCCCCAGATACGCAGTATTTT
CSAKPPDTQYF
>TRBJ2-7|NA|TRBV23-1|16|NA
TGCGCCAGCAGTCAATCCAGACTACCCCTCTCCTACGAGCAGTACTTC
CASSQSRLPLSYEQYF
>TRBJ2-7|TRBD1|TRBV5-1|15|NA
TGCGCCAGCAGCTTGGGGGACAGTGATCCGGACGAGCAGTACTTC
CASSLGDSDPDEQYF
>TRBJ1-2|NA|TRBV9|15|NA
TGTGCCAGCAGCCCCCGTACGGGCAGCGGGTATGGCTACACCTTC
CASSPRTGSGYGYTF
>TRBJ1-5|NA|TRBV4-1|15|NA
TGCGCCAGCAGCCAAGCCCAACAGGTAAATCAGCCCCAGCATTTT
CASSQAQQVNQPQHF
>TRBJ2-3|NA|TRBV9|15|NA
TGTGCCAGCAGCCCCGGAGGGGGCCGCCGGGATACGCAGTATTTT
CASSPGGGRRDTQYF
>TRBJ2-3|NA|TRBV18|14|NA
TGTGCCAGCTCGCGGGGCGGGAGCACAGATACGCAGTATTTT
CASSRGGSTDTQYF
>TRBJ2-1|NA|TRBV3-1/TRBV3-2|13|NA
TGTGCCAGCAGCCCTCGGACTACCAATGAGCAGTTCTTC
CASSPRTTNEQFF
>TRBJ2-1|TRBD1|TRBV27|12|NA
TGTGCCAGCGGGACAGACCCAACATTGCAGTTCTTC
CASGTDPTLQFF
>TRBJ2-1|NA|TRBV7-3|13|NA
TGTGCCAGCAGCTTAACGCGGGATTACGAGCAGTTCTTC
CASSLTRDYEQFF
>TRBJ2-3|NA|TRBV14|14|NA
TGTGCCAGCAGCCAAGGGGCAGGGGTCATTACGCAGTATTTT
CASSQGAGVITQYF
>TRBJ2-2|NA|TRBV5-4|13|NA
TGTGCCAGCACCAAAGACGGGGTCGGGGAGCTGTTTTTT
CASTKDGVGELFF
>TRBJ1-4|NA|TRBV5-1|14|NA
TGCGCCAGCAGCTTGGCCGGGGGAAATGAAAAACTGTTTTTT
CASSLAGGNEKLFF
>TRBJ2-1|NA|TRBV4-1|18|NA
TGCGCCAGCAGCCAAGGGGCCCAGTGGGGGCCCCGGGGCAATGAGCAGTTCTTC
CASSQGAQWGPRGNEQFF
>TRBJ2-1|TRBD2|TRBV6-1|15|NA
TGTGCCAGCAGTGAATGGCTAGCGGCATACAATGAGCAGTTCTTC
CASSEWLAAYNEQFF
>TRBJ1-5|NA|TRBV27|13|few
TGTGCCAGCGGGCTGTATAGCAATCAGCCCCAGCATTTT
CASGLYSNQPQHF
>TRBJ1-1|NA|TRBV29-1|12|NA
TGCAGCGTCCAGGGAGGGAGGACTGAAGCTTTCTTT
CSVQGGRTEAFF
>TRBJ1-1|NA|TRBV15|13|once
TGTGCCACCTCCCGGACGGGACTCACTGAAGCTTTCTTT
CATSRTGLTEAFF
>TRBJ1-5|TRBD1|TRBV19|13|once
TGTGCCACCCAAGGACAGGGTGATCAGCCCCAGCATTTT
CATQGQGDQPQHF
>TRBJ2-1|NA|TRBV28|12|NA
TGTGCCAGCAGTTCCGGACTTCTCGAGCAGTTCTTC
CASSSGLLEQFF
>TRBJ2-7|TRBD1|TRBV19|16|few
TGTGCCAGTAGTCCCGGTTACAGGGGTGGCGTAAACGAGCAGTACTTC
CASSPGYRGGVNEQYF
>TRBJ1-1|TRBD1|TRBV7-9|13|NA
TGTGCCAGCAGCTTGACAGGGCTCGCTGAAGCTTTCTTT
CASSLTGLAEAFF
>TRBJ1-2|TRBD1|TRBV5-1|13|NA
TGCGCCAGCAGCTGGACAGGGGGCTATGGCTACACCTTC
CASSWTGGYGYTF
>TRBJ2-7|TRBD1|TRBV9|15|NA
TGTGCCAGCAGCGTGCGACAGGGCATTCCCTACGAGCAGTACTTC
CASSVRQGIPYEQYF
>TRBJ1-1|NA|TRBV2|13|NA
TGTGCCAGCACCAAGGGGCTGAACACTGAAGCTTTCTTT
CASTKGLNTEAFF
>TRBJ1-2|TRBD1|TRBV24-1|17|NA
TGTGCCACCAGTGACTCACTCGGGACAGGACAAGGCCGGGGCTACACCTTC
CATSDSLGTGQGRGYTF
>TRBJ1-5|NA|TRBV30|14|NA
TGTGCCTGGAGTGCCGGTTATAGCAATCAGCCCCAGCATTTT
CAWSAGYSNQPQHF
>TRBJ2-7|NA|TRBV28|17|NA
TGTGCCAGCAGTGCGCACCACGGGACATCCAGCTCCTACGAGCAGTACTTC
CASSAHHGTSSSYEQYF